This record concerns one T cell receptor (beta chain) sequence. V was clipped by 4 bases and J by 9 bases; unmatched bases: 7. This CDR3 is built from 15 residues. CDR1 and CDR2 (germline): SGHNT, YYREEE (reference sequence). Measured with immunoSEQ multiplex PCR; TCRdb has only the in-frame clones, and not every one. The table lists about 71,000 clones, 92% of them singletons, with around 0.37% in the top ten. The data were taken from a study of technical replicates of blood from several donors. This sequence was found in a human donor in good health. The specimen sequenced was T cells isolated from PBMCs. This chain connects TRBV5-4 to TRBJ2-1, with TRBD2 matching over 13 bases. The CDR3 sequence: CASSAGLAGRVEQFF. In DNA form, the CDR3 reads TGTGCCAGCAGCGCGGGACTAGCGGGAAGAGTTGAGCAGTTCTTC.